These T cell receptor beta chains were read from a single sample in a study of control samples from healthy donors and cancer patients. Generated by immunoSEQ multiplex PCR, the TCRdb table keeps only in-frame clones and is missing some. This table holds about 120,000 clones, approximately 92% found once. The sequenced sample was PBMCs. The receptors were sampled from a man at least 80 years old with head and neck cancer. Both conserved end residues are part of each CDR3. Each record gives: J gene, V gene, clone size, D gene, CDR3 DNA, CDR3 protein. The D gene is left open where the match is weak. The size entry is marked missing in some rows and otherwise reads once, few, many or a size class.

J: TRBJ2-3; V: TRBV30; size: .; D: .; DNA: TGTGCCTGGAGGGAGTCGAGCAGTACGCAGTATTTT; CDR3: CAWRESSSTQYF
J: TRBJ1-6; V: TRBV7-8; size: .; D: .; DNA: TGTGCCAGCAGCTTAGTGGGGGGAGGGAATTCACCCCTCCACTTT; CDR3: CASSLVGGGNSPLHF
J: TRBJ2-3; V: TRBV30; size: once; D: TRBD2; DNA: TGTGCCTGGACCCGGGGTAGCGGGGGCACAGATACGCAGTATTTT; CDR3: CAWTRGSGGTDTQYF
J: TRBJ2-1; V: TRBV9; size: .; D: .; DNA: TGTGCCAGCAGCCGGGGCAACTACAATGAGCAGTTCTTC; CDR3: CASSRGNYNEQFF
J: TRBJ1-2; V: TRBV19; size: .; D: .; DNA: TGTGCCAGTAGTATACGGCACCTGGACTATGGCTACACCTTC; CDR3: CASSIRHLDYGYTF
J: TRBJ2-2; V: TRBV7-9; size: .; D: TRBD1; DNA: TGTGCCAGCATCCCCGTAGGGGGCGCGGGCACCGGGGAGCTGTTTTTT; CDR3: CASIPVGGAGTGELFF
J: TRBJ2-1; V: TRBV5-5; size: once; D: .; DNA: TGTGCCAGCAGCAGGGCCCCCTTCGATGAGCAGTTCTTC; CDR3: CASSRAPFDEQFF
J: TRBJ2-1; V: TRBV4-2; size: .; D: .; DNA: TGTGCCAGCAGCCAAGTAATAGCTTCCTACAATGAGCAGTTCTTC; CDR3: CASSQVIASYNEQFF
J: TRBJ1-3; V: TRBV29-1; size: .; D: .; DNA: TGCAGCGTTGTGATAGGGGACCCTGGAAACACCATATATTTT; CDR3: CSVVIGDPGNTIYF
J: TRBJ2-1; V: TRBV30; size: .; D: .; DNA: TGTGCCTGGAGTGTACCCCCTCCCGGGGGCAATGAGCAGTTCTTC; CDR3: CAWSVPPPGGNEQFF
J: TRBJ1-3; V: TRBV4-3; size: once; D: .; DNA: TGCGCCAGCAGCCAAGCCCCAGAAGGAAACACCATATATTTT; CDR3: CASSQAPEGNTIYF
J: TRBJ2-7; V: TRBV18; size: .; D: TRBD1; DNA: TGTGCCAGTACCCCGGGACAGACGAACTACGAGCAGTACTTC; CDR3: CASTPGQTNYEQYF
J: TRBJ1-1; V: TRBV9; size: .; D: .; DNA: TGTGCCAGCAGCGTAGCGGGAGGGGGCACTGAAGCTTTCTTT; CDR3: CASSVAGGGTEAFF
J: TRBJ1-2; V: TRBV7-9; size: .; D: .; DNA: TGTGCCAGCACCGACCTGGGCGGCTCTAACTATGGCTACACCTTC; CDR3: CASTDLGGSNYGYTF
J: TRBJ1-5; V: TRBV6-1; size: .; D: .; DNA: TGTGCCAGCAGTGACGGCAATCAGCCCCAGCATTTT; CDR3: CASSDGNQPQHF
J: TRBJ1-6; V: TRBV6-5; size: .; D: .; DNA: TGTGCCAGCAGTTACTCGAGCAGGTGGGATTCACCCCTCCACTTT; CDR3: CASSYSSRWDSPLHF
J: TRBJ2-5; V: TRBV5-4; size: .; D: TRBD1; DNA: TGTGCCAGCAGCTTGCGTCAGGGGGCGGGAGAGACCCAGTACTTC; CDR3: CASSLRQGAGETQYF
J: TRBJ1-6; V: TRBV7-9; size: .; D: TRBD1; DNA: TGTGCCAGCAGTCAAACAGGGGGAATTAATTCACCCCTCCACTTT; CDR3: CASSQTGGINSPLHF
J: TRBJ2-3; V: TRBV27; size: once; D: .; DNA: TGTGCCAGCAGTTTAGTGGGGGGGGCCTACACAGATACGCAGTATTTT; CDR3: CASSLVGGAYTDTQYF
J: TRBJ1-2; V: TRBV5-4; size: .; D: .; DNA: TGTGCCAGCAGCTTGTGGGGTAATGGCTACACCTTC; CDR3: CASSLWGNGYTF
J: TRBJ2-7; V: TRBV21-1; size: .; D: .; DNA: TGTGCCAGCAGCAAAGATGACAGGGGCGAAGTCTACGAGCAGTACTTC; CDR3: CASSKDDRGEVYEQYF
J: TRBJ2-1; V: TRBV6-5; size: .; D: TRBD2; DNA: TGTGCCAGCAGTTATACGGGGGGACGCAATGAGCAGTTCTTC; CDR3: CASSYTGGRNEQFF
J: TRBJ1-5; V: TRBV19; size: .; D: .; DNA: TGTGCCAGTAAAGGGGGCAATCAGCCCCAGCATTTT; CDR3: CASKGGNQPQHF
J: TRBJ2-1; V: TRBV5-4; size: .; D: .; DNA: TGTGCCAGCAGCTTGGAAGCGATCGTTTACGGGGATGAGCAGTTCTTC; CDR3: CASSLEAIVYGDEQFF
J: TRBJ1-2; V: TRBV2; size: .; D: .; DNA: TGTGCCAGCAGTAGGGTAGGGGGATCGGGCGGCTACACCTTC; CDR3: CASSRVGGSGGYTF
J: TRBJ2-7; V: TRBV25-1; size: .; D: TRBD1; DNA: TGTGCCAGCAGTGAATTCCTGGGGACAGGGGATGCGGAGCAGTACTTC; CDR3: CASSEFLGTGDAEQYF
J: TRBJ1-3; V: TRBV5-5; size: .; D: .; DNA: TGTGCCAGCAAAAAGGGGGGTTATGGAAACACCATATATTTT; CDR3: CASKKGGYGNTIYF